A selection of T cell receptor beta chains follows, all from one sample in a study of blood T cell repertoires in COVID-19. Clones were sequenced by immunoSEQ multiplex PCR, and TCRdb holds only the in-frame ones, with some missing. The sample has about 430,000 clones; 88% are singletons. Material: PBMCs or T cells enriched from blood (not recorded which). Receptors were obtained from a woman under 30 who had been exposed to COVID-19. Each CDR3 is given with its conserved first and last residue. The order of the fields is clone size, V gene, D gene, J gene, CDR3 protein, CDR3 DNA. The D gene is left open where the match is weak. Part of the rows lack a size; the others show once, few, many or a class for expanded clones.

-	TRBV9	-	TRBJ2-3	CASSVEGGASTDTQYF	TGTGCCAGCAGCGTCGAGGGGGGGGCTAGCACAGATACGCAGTATTTT
-	TRBV9	-	TRBJ2-1	CASSVWPGADEQFF	TGTGCCAGCAGCGTGTGGCCAGGGGCCGATGAGCAGTTCTTC
-	TRBV5-5	-	TRBJ2-4	CASSSGQGSVAKNIQYF	TGTGCCAGCAGCTCGGGCCAGGGGTCTGTAGCCAAAAACATTCAGTACTTC
-	TRBV23-1	TRBD1	TRBJ1-1	CASSRVRDRGNSTEAFF	TGCGCCAGCAGTCGAGTCCGGGACAGGGGGAATAGCACTGAAGCTTTCTTT
-	TRBV2	-	TRBJ1-4	CASSETGKLFF	TGTGCCAGCAGTGAAACTGGAAAACTGTTTTTT
few	TRBV18	TRBD1	TRBJ2-7	CASSQGQGATEQYF	TGTGCCAGCTCACAGGGACAGGGGGCTACCGAGCAGTACTTC
-	TRBV6-5	TRBD2	TRBJ2-1	CASRKRERNYNEQFF	TGTGCCAGCAGAAAGCGGGAGCGAAACTACAATGAGCAGTTCTTC
few	TRBV29-1	TRBD1	TRBJ2-7	CSVEGGQYYEQYF	TGCAGCGTTGAAGGGGGACAGTATTACGAGCAGTACTTC
-	TRBV28	-	TRBJ1-1	CASWGVTNTEAFF	TGTGCCAGCTGGGGGGTGACGAACACTGAAGCTTTCTTT
-	TRBV19	-	TRBJ2-5	CASSQYQETQYF	TGTGCCAGTAGTCAGTACCAAGAGACCCAGTACTTC
-	TRBV27	-	TRBJ1-2	CASRSGGAYYGYTF	TGTGCCAGCAGATCCGGCGGGGCTTACTATGGCTACACCTTC
-	TRBV27	-	TRBJ1-5	CASSLTGSNQPQHF	TGTGCCAGCAGTTTGACAGGAAGCAATCAGCCCCAGCATTTT
-	TRBV12-3/TRBV12-4	-	TRBJ1-5	CASTVGGQPQHF	TGTGCCAGCACCGTCGGGGGTCAGCCCCAGCATTTT
-	TRBV12-5	-	TRBJ2-7	CASGPPDWVGGRPRDEQYF	TGTGCTAGTGGTCCCCCTGATTGGGTGGGAGGAAGGCCGCGGGACGAGCAGTACTTC
-	TRBV5-1	-	TRBJ2-7	CASSLDRPHEQYF	TGCGCCAGCAGCTTGGACAGGCCCCACGAGCAGTACTTC
-	TRBV18	TRBD2	TRBJ2-2	CASSPRTSSSTGELFF	TGTGCCAGCTCTCCCAGGACTAGCTCTTCGACCGGGGAGCTGTTTTTT
-	TRBV5-5	-	TRBJ1-4	CASSLSSPTNEKLFF	TGTGCCAGCAGCTTATCGTCTCCAACTAATGAAAAACTGTTTTTT
-	TRBV7-8	-	TRBJ1-2	CASSLDEGGLYGYTF	TGTGCCAGCAGCTTAGACGAGGGGGGGCTCTATGGCTACACCTTC
-	TRBV24-1	-	TRBJ2-1	CATSDPRSSYNEQFF	TGTGCCACCAGTGATCCGCGTAGCTCCTACAATGAGCAGTTCTTC
-	TRBV7-2	-	TRBJ2-7	CASSTEPGRPQGYEQYF	TGTGCCAGCAGCACTGAACCCGGACGGCCCCAGGGTTACGAGCAGTACTTC
-	TRBV11-1	TRBD1	TRBJ2-7	CASSSTGSLEQYF	TGTGCCAGCAGCTCGACAGGGTCACTGGAGCAGTACTTC
-	TRBV7-3	-	TRBJ2-2	CASSLNSPANTGELFF	TGTGCCAGCAGCTTAAATTCTCCCGCGAACACCGGGGAGCTGTTTTTT
-	TRBV7-8	-	TRBJ1-1	CASSLGDRNGEAFF	TGTGCCAGCAGCTTAGGAGACAGAAATGGCGAAGCTTTCTTT
-	TRBV2	-	TRBJ2-2	CASSLIGGLANTGELFF	TGTGCCAGCAGTTTGATCGGCGGACTGGCGAACACCGGGGAGCTGTTTTTT
-	TRBV29-1	-	TRBJ1-2	CSPSSPGAVGGYTF	TGCAGCCCTTCTTCCCCAGGGGCCGTGGGAGGCTACACCTTC
-	TRBV5-1	TRBD1	TRBJ2-7	CASSLELGQGAYEQYF	TGCGCCAGCAGCTTGGAATTGGGACAGGGGGCCTACGAGCAGTACTTC
-	TRBV10-3	TRBD2	TRBJ2-2	CAIREELAGNTGELFF	TGTGCCATCAGGGAGGAACTAGCGGGGAACACCGGGGAGCTGTTTTTT
-	TRBV5-4	-	TRBJ1-2	CASSFGGANYGYTF	TGTGCCAGCAGCTTTGGGGGGGCTAACTATGGCTACACCTTC
-	TRBV5-1	TRBD1	TRBJ2-1	CASSVDPGQGYNEQFF	TGCGCCAGCAGCGTCGATCCGGGACAGGGTTATAATGAGCAGTTCTTC
-	TRBV6-5	-	TRBJ2-2	CASSYLSSTGELFF	TGTGCCAGCAGTTATCTTAGTTCGACCGGGGAGCTGTTTTTT
few	TRBV28	TRBD1	TRBJ2-1	CASRNRDRSKTYNEQFF	TGTGCCAGCAGAAACCGGGACAGATCGAAAACCTACAATGAGCAGTTCTTC
-	TRBV9	TRBD1	TRBJ2-7	CASSSTGTGGPIYEQYF	TGTGCCAGCAGCTCCACCGGGACAGGGGGCCCGATCTACGAGCAGTACTTC
-	TRBV6-5	-	TRBJ2-2	CATGTFNTGELFF	TGTGCCACCGGGACTTTCAACACCGGGGAGCTGTTTTTT
-	TRBV14	TRBD2	TRBJ2-1	CASSQDKALAGVSNEQFF	TGTGCCAGCAGCCAAGATAAGGCACTAGCGGGAGTGTCCAATGAGCAGTTCTTC
once	TRBV4-1	-	TRBJ2-2	CASSHLNTGELFF	TGCGCCAGCAGCCACTTAAACACCGGGGAGCTGTTTTTT
-	TRBV9	-	TRBJ2-1	CASSRTPHEQFF	TGTGCCAGCAGCCGGACACCGCATGAGCAGTTCTTC
-	TRBV25-1	-	TRBJ2-1	CASSEGGYNEQFF	TGTGCCAGCAGTGAAGGAGGCTACAATGAGCAGTTCTTC
once	TRBV2	-	TRBJ2-2	CASKEIPNTGELFF	TGTGCCAGCAAGGAGATCCCGAACACCGGGGAGCTGTTTTTT
-	TRBV5-1	TRBD1	TRBJ1-2	CASSTGTDGYTF	TGCGCCAGCAGCACCGGGACAGATGGCTACACCTTC
few	TRBV6-5	TRBD1	TRBJ1-2	CASSPRGQGAVGYTF	TGTGCCAGCAGCCCAAGGGGACAGGGGGCGGTTGGCTACACCTTC
-	TRBV5-1	-	TRBJ1-5	CASSLGGSSNQPQHF	TGCGCCAGCAGCTTGGGCGGGTCTAGCAATCAGCCCCAGCATTTT
-	TRBV7-9	-	TRBJ1-1	CASSLSQDTEAFF	TGTGCCAGCAGCCTTAGTCAGGACACTGAAGCTTTCTTT
-	TRBV7-9	-	TRBJ2-5	CASSLALKVSGETQYF	TGTGCCAGCAGCTTAGCCCTTAAGGTGTCGGGGGAGACCCAGTACTTC
-	TRBV7-3	-	TRBJ2-2	CASSLTLTGELFF	TGTGCCAGCAGCTTAACGTTAACCGGGGAGCTGTTTTTT
once	TRBV3-1/TRBV3-2	TRBD2	TRBJ2-2	CASSQPSGRAPGELFF	TGTGCCAGCAGCCAACCTAGCGGGAGGGCCCCCGGGGAGCTGTTTTTT
-	TRBV30	TRBD1	TRBJ2-3	CAWSSGTVTYPTDTQYF	TGTGCCTGGAGTTCCGGGACAGTAACTTACCCCACAGATACGCAGTATTTT
-	TRBV9	TRBD2	TRBJ2-3	CASSVGRMLAGAPSTDTQYF	TGTGCCAGCAGCGTAGGAAGGATGTTAGCGGGGGCCCCTAGCACAGATACGCAGTATTTT
few	TRBV2	-	TRBJ1-2	CASSEGPSKTF	TGTGCCAGCAGTGAAGGGCCGTCCAAAACCTTC
-	TRBV7-2	-	TRBJ1-3	CASSLGPPRGIGNTIYF	TGTGCCAGCAGCTTAGGTCCGCCAAGGGGCATTGGAAACACCATATATTTT